There are many counts of the clone carrying this T cell receptor (beta chain). The antigen is undetermined. The data originate from a study of T-cell reconstitution after alpha-beta-depleted transplantation in children. V dropped 9 bases and J dropped 6; count of bases not matched to a gene: 8. This CDR3 is built from 13 residues. Molecular barcoding with unique molecular identifiers was used for the TCRbeta library. TCRdb reanalysed the PCR reads using MiXCR and keeps one entry per CDR3 protein. The sample contains about 110,000 distinct CDR3 sequences, approximately 6.6% of which appear only once. Study-level results: Some patients showed high day-60 TCRbeta diversity, which derived from surviving recipient T cells and thymic progenitors. The main origin of T-cell counts and diversity one year after transplant was newly produced T cells. Reportedly, only several hundred clones from non-depleted graft cells drove alpha-beta T-cell counts at about two months.

This TCR was sampled from a male patient between 2 and 10 years old who had a stem cell transplant for acute lymphoblastic leukemia, so the T cells may come from the graft donor. The input for sequencing was PBMCs, mostly from graft donor cells, taken 360 days after TCRalphabeta/CD19-depleted stem cell transplant. The J gene is TRBJ2-1, the V gene TRBV12-3 or TRBV12-4; 7 bases match TRBD2. CDR3 protein: CASLAVLPNEQFF. DNA for the CDR3: TGTGCCAGTCTAGCGGTCCTGCCCAATGAGCAGTTCTTC.